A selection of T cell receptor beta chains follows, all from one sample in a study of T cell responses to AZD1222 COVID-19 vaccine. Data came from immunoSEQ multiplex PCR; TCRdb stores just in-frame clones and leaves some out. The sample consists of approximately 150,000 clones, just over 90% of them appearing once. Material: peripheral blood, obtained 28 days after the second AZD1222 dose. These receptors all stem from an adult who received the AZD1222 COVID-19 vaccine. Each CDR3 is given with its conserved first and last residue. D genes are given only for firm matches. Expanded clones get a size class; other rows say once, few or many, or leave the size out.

CASGLVGTEAFF	TGTGCTAGTGGTTTGGTGGGCACTGAAGCTTTCTTT	TRBV12-5	NA	TRBJ1-1	NA
CASSTGTGEGYTF	TGCGCCAGCAGCACCGGGACAGGGGAAGGCTACACCTTC	TRBV5-1	NA	TRBJ1-2	TRBD1
CASSYSQGIGTEAFF	TGTGCCAGCAGTTACTCCCAGGGGATTGGGACTGAAGCTTTCTTT	TRBV6-5	NA	TRBJ1-1	NA
CASSQTSGGADTQYF	TGTGCCAGCAGTCAGACTAGCGGGGGCGCAGATACGCAGTATTTT	TRBV7-9	NA	TRBJ2-3	TRBD2
CAISESGTAKDNEQFF	TGTGCCATCAGTGAGTCGGGGACAGCCAAGGACAATGAGCAGTTCTTC	TRBV10-3	NA	TRBJ2-1	TRBD1
CASSEGVAREAFF	TGTGCCAGCAGTGAGGGGGTCGCAAGAGAAGCTTTCTTT	TRBV6-1	NA	TRBJ1-1	NA
CASSGWDNIWGSGNTIYF	TGTGCCAGCAGTGGTTGGGACAACATCTGGGGCTCTGGAAACACCATATATTTT	TRBV2	few	TRBJ1-3	NA
CASSELALLVTGELFF	TGTGCCAGCTCGGAACTAGCGCTGTTGGTCACCGGGGAGCTGTTTTTT	TRBV18	few	TRBJ2-2	TRBD2
CSAGQGQSYEQYF	TGCAGCGCTGGACAGGGACAGTCCTACGAGCAGTACTTC	TRBV29-1	NA	TRBJ2-7	TRBD1
CASSSAWPGTEAFF	TGCGCCAGCAGCTCCGCGTGGCCGGGCACTGAAGCTTTCTTT	TRBV5-1	NA	TRBJ1-1	NA
CASSLSADTYEQYF	TGTGCCAGCAGTTTATCGGCAGACACCTACGAGCAGTACTTC	TRBV27	few	TRBJ2-7	NA